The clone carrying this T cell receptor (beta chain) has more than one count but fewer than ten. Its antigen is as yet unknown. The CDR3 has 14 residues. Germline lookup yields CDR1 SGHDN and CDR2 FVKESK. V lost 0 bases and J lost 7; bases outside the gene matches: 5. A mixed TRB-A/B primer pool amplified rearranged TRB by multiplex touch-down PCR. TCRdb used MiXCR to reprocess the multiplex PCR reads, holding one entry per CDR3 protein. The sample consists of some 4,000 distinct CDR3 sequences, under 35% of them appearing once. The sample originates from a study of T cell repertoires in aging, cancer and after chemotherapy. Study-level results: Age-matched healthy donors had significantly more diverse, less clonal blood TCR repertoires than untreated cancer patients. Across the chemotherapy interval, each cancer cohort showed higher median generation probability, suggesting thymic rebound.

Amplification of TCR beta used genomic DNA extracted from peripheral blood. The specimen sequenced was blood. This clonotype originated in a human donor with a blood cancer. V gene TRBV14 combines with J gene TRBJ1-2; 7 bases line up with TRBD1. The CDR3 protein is CASSQDLQGGGYTF. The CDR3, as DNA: TGTGCCAGCAGCCAAGATCTGCAGGGGGGTGGCTACACCTTC.